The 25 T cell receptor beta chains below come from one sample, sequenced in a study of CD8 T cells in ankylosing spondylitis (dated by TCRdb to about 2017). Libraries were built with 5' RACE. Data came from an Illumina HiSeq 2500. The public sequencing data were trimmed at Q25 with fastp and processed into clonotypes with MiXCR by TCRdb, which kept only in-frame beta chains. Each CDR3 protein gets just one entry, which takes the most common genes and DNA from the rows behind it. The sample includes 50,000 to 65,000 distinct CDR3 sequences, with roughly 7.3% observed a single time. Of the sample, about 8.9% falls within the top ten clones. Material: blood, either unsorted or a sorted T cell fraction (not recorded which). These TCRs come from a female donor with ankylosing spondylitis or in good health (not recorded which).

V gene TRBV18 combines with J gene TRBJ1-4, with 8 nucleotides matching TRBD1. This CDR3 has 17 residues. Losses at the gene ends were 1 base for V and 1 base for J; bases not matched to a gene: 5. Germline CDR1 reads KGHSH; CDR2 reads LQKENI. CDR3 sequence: CASSPRNDRGTNEKLFF. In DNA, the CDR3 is TGTGCCAGCTCACCACGGAACGACAGGGGAACTAATGAAAAACTGTTTTTT.

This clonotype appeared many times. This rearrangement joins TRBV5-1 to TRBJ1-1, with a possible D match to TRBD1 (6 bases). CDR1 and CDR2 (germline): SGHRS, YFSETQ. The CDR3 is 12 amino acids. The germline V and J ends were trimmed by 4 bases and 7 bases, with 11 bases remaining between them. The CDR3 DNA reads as TGCGCCAGCAGCCTCGTAGGGGGTGAAGCTTTCTTT. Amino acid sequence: CASSLVGGEAFF.

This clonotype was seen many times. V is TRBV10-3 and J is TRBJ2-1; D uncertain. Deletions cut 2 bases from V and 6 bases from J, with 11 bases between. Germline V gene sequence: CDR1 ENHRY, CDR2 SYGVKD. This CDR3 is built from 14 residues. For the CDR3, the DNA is TGTGCCATCAGTGAGGAGAGGTGGGGCAATGAGCAGTTCTTC. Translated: CAISEERWGNEQFF.

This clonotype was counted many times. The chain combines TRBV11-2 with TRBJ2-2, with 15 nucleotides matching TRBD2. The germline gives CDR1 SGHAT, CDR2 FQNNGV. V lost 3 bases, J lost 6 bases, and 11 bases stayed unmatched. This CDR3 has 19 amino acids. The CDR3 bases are TGTGCCAGCAGCTTCCCTAGGACTAGCGGGGGGGCTATAGCCGGGGAGCTGTTTTTT. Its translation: CASSFPRTSGGAIAGELFF.

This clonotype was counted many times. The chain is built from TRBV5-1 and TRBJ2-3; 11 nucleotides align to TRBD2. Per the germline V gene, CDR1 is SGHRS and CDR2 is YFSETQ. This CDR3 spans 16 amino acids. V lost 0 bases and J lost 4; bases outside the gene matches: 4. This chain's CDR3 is CASSLVASGGPDTQYF. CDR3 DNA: TGCGCCAGCAGCTTGGTAGCTAGCGGGGGGCCAGATACGCAGTATTTT.

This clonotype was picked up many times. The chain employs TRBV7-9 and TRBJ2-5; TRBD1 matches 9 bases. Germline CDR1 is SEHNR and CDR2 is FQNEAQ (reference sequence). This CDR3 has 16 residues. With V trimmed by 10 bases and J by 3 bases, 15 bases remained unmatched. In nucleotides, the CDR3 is TGTGCCATCGTCACCATCCGGGACAGGGTGGAAGAGACCCAGTACTTC. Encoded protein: CAIVTIRDRVEETQYF.

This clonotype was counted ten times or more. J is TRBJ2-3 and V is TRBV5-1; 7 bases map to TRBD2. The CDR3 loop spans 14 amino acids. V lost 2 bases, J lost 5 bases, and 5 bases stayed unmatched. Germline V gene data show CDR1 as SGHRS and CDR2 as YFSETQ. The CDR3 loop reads CASSLGRELDTQYF. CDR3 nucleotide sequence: TGCGCCAGCAGCTTAGGGAGGGAGCTAGATACGCAGTATTTT.

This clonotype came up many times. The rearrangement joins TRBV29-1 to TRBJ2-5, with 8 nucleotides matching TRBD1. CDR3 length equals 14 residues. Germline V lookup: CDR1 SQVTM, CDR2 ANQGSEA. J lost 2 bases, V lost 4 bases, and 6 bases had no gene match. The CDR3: CSVVGGTGQETQYF. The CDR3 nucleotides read TGCAGCGTTGTAGGTGGGACAGGACAAGAGACCCAGTACTTC.

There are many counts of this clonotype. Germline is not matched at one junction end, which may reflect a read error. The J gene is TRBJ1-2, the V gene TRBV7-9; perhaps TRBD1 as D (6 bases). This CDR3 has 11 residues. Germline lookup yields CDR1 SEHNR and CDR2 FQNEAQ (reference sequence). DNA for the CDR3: TGTGCCAGCAGCCCATCCCCGGGACACATCTTC. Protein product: CASSPSPGHIF.

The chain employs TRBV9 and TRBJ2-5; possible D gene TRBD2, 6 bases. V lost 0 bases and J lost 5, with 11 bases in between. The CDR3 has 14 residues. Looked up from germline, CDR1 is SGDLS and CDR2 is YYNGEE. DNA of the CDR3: TGTGCCAGCAGCGTAGATACTAGCTGGGAGACCCAGTACTTC. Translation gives CASSVDTSWETQYF.

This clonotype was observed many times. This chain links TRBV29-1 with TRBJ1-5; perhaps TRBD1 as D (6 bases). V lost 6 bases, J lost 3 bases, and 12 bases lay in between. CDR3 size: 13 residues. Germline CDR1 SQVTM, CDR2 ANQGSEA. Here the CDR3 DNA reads TGCAGCGTCGAGGACAGACCCAATCAGCCCCAGCATTTT. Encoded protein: CSVEDRPNQPQHF.

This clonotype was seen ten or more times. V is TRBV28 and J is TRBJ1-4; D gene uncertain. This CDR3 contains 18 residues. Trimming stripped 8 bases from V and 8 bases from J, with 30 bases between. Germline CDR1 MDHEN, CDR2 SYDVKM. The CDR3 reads CASGSGKEWEYAYEKLFF. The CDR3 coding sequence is TGTGCCAGCGGATCCGGGAAAGAGTGGGAGTATGCCTACGAAAAACTGTTTTTT.

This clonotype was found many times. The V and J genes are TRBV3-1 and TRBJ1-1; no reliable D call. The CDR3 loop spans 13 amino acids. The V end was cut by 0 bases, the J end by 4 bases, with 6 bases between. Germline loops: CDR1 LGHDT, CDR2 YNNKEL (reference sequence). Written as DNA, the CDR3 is TGTGCCAGCAGCCAAGACCTACCCACTGAAGCTTTCTTT. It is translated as CASSQDLPTEAFF.

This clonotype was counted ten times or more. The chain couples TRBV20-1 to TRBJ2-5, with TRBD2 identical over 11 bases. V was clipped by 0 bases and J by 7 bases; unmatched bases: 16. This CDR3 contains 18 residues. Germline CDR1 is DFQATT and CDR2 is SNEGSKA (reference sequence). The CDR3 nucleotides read TGCAGTGCTAGAGATCGGGCTAGCGGGGGGAGGTTCGCTGGGACCCAGTACTTC. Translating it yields CSARDRASGGRFAGTQYF.

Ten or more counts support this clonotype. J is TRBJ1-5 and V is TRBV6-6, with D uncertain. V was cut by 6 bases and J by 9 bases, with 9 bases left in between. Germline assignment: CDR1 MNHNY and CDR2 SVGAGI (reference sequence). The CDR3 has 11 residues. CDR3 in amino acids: CASSSRAPQHF. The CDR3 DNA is TGTGCCAGCAGCTCCCGGGCGCCCCAGCATTTT.

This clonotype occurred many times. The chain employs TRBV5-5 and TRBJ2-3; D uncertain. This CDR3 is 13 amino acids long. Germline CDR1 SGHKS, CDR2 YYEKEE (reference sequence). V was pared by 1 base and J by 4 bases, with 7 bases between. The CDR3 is CASSLRVADTQYF. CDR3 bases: TGTGCCAGCAGCTTGCGGGTTGCAGATACGCAGTATTTT.

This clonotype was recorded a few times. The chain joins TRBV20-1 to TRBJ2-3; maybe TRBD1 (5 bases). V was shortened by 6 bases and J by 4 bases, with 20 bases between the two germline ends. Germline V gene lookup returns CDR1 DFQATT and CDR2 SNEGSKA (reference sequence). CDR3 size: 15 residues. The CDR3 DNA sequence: TGCAGTGCAGCACAGGCTCCGGGCAAGGCAGATACGCAGTATTTT. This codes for CSAAQAPGKADTQYF.

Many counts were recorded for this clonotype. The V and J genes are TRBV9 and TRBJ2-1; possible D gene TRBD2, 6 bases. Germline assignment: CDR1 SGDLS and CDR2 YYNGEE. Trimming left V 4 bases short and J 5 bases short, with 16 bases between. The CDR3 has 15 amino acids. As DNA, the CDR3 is TGTGCCAGCAGCCTCCGACTAGTTTCGAACAATGAGCAGTTCTTC. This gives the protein CASSLRLVSNNEQFF. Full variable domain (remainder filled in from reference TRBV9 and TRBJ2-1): DSGVTQTPKHLITATGQRVTLRCSPRSGDLSVYWYQQSLDQGLQFLIQYYNGEERAKGNILERFSAQQFPDLHSELNLSSLELGDSALYFCASSLRLVSNNEQFFGPGTRLTVL.

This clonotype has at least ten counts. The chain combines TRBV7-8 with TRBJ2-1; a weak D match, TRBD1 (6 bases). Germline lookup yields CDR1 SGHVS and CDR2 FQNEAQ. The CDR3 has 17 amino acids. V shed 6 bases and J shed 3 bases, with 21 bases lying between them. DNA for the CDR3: TGTGCCAGCAGACAGGGACCCCCTTGGACCAACTACAATGAGCAGTTCTTC. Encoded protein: CASRQGPPWTNYNEQFF. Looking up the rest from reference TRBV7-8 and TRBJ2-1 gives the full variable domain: GAGVSQSPRYKVAKRGQDVALRCDPISGHVSLFWYQQALGQGPEFLTYFQNEAQLDKSGLPSDRFFAERPEGSVSTLKIQRTQQEDSAVYLCASRQGPPWTNYNEQFFGPGTRLTVL.

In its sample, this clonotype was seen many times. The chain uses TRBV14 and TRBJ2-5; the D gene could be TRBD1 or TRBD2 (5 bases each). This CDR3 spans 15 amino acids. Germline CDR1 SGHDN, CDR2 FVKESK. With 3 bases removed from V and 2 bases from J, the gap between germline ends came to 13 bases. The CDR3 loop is CASSQLSGPQETQYF. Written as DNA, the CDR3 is TGTGCCAGCAGCCAGCTGTCGGGACCGCAAGAGACCCAGTACTTC.

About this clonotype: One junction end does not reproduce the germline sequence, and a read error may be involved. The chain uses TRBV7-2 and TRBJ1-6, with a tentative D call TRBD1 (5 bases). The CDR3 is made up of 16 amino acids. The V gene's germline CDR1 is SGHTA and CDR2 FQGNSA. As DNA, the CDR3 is TGTGCCAGCAGATTAGGGACGGGGGTTGATAATTCACCCCTCCACTTT. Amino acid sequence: CASRLGTGVDNSPLHF.

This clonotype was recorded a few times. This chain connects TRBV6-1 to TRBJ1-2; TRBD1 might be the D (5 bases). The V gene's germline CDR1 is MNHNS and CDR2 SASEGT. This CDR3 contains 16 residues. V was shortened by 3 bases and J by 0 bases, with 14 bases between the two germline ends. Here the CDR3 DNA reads TGTGCCAGCAGTGATTGGGGGAGCATAACTAACTATGGCTACACCTTC. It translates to CASSDWGSITNYGYTF.

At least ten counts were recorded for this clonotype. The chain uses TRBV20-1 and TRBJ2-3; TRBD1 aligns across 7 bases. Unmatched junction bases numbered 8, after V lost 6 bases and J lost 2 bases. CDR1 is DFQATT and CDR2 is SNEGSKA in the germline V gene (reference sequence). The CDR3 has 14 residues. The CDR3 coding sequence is TGCAGTGCACCAGGACAGGACCTCACAGATACGCAGTATTTT. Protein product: CSAPGQDLTDTQYF.

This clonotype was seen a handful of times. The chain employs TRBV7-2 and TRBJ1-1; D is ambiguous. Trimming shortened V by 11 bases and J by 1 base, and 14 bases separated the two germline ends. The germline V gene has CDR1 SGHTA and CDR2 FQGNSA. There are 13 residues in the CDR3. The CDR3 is CARKRPRNTEAFF. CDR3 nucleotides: TGTGCCCGAAAGAGGCCCAGGAACACTGAAGCTTTCTTT.

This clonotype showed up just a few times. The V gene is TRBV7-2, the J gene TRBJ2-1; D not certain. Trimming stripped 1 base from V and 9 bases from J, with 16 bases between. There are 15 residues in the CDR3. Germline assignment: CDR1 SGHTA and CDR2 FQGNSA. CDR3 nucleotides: TGTGCCAGCAGCTTAGGCGCGCTGGCCTCGAGTGAGCAGTTCTTC. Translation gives CASSLGALASSEQFF.